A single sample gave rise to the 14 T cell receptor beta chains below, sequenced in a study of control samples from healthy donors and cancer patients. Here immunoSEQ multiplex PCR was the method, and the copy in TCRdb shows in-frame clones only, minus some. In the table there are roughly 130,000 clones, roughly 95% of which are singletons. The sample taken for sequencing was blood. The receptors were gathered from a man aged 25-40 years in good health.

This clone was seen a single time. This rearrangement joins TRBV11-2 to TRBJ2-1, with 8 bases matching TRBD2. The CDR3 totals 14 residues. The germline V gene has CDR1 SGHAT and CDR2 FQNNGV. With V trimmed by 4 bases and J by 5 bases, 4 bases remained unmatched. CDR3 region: CASSSTSGNNEQFF. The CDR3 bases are TGTGCCAGCAGCTCAACTAGCGGAAACAATGAGCAGTTCTTC.

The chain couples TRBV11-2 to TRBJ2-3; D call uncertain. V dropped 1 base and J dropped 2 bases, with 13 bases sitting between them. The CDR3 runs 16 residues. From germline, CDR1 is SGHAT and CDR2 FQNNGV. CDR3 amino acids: CASSLVGWGITDTQYF. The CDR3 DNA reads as TGTGCCAGCAGCTTAGTCGGGTGGGGAATCACAGATACGCAGTATTTT.

This CDR3 is CASSPALRDQPQHF. In nucleotides, the CDR3 is TGTGCCAGCTCACCGGCTCTTAGGGACCAGCCCCAGCATTTT. V gene TRBV18 combines with J gene TRBJ1-5, with a tentative D call TRBD1 (5 bases). V gave up 3 bases and J gave up 7 bases, with 13 bases separating them. Germline V lookup: CDR1 KGHSH, CDR2 LQKENI. The CDR3 is made up of 14 amino acids.

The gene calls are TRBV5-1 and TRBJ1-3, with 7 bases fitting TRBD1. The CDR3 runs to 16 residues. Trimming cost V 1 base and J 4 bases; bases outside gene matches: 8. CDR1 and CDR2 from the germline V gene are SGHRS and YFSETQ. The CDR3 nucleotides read TGCGCCAGCAGCTTGACAGGGGCACGATACGGAAACACCATATATTTT. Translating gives CASSLTGARYGNTIYF.

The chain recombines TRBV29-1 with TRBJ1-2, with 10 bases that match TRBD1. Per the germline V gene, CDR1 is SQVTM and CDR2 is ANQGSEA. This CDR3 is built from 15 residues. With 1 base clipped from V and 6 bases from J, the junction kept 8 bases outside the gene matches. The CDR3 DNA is TGCAGCGTTGAAGGGACGGGACAGGGGTTTGATGGCTACACCTTC. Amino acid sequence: CSVEGTGQGFDGYTF.

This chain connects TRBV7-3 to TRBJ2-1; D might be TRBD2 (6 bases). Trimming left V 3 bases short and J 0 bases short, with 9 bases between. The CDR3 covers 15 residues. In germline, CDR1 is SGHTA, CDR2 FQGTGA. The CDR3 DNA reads TGTGCCAGCAGCTTTGCCGGGAGCTCCTACAATGAGCAGTTCTTC. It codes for CASSFAGSSYNEQFF.

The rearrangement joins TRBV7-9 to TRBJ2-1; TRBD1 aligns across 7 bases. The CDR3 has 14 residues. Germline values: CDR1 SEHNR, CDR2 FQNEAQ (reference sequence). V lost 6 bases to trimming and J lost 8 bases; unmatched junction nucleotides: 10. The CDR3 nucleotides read TGTGCCAGCAGACCTTCAGACAGGGTGGATGAGCAGTTCTTC. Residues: CASRPSDRVDEQFF.

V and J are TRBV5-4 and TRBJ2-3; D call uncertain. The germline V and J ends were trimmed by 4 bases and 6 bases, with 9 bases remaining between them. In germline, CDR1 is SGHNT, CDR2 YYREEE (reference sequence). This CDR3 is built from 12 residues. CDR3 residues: CASSTLGDTQYF. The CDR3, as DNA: TGTGCCAGCAGCACCCTAGGGGATACGCAGTATTTT.

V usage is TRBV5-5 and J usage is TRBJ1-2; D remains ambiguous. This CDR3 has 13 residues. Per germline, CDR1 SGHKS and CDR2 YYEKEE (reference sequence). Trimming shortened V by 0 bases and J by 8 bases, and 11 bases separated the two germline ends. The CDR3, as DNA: TGTGCCAGCAGCTTGGGGCAGGTTGAAGGCTACACCTTC. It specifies CASSLGQVEGYTF.

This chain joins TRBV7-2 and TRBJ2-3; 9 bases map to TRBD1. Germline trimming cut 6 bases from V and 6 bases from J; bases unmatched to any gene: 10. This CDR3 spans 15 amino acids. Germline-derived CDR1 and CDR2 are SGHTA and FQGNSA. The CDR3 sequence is CASRIGQGIWDTQYF. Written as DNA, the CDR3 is TGTGCCAGCAGGATTGGACAGGGGATATGGGATACGCAGTATTTT.

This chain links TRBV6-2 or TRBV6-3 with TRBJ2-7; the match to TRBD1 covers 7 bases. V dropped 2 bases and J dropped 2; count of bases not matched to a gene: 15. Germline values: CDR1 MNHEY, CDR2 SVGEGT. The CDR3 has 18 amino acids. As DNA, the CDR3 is TGTGCCAGCAGTTACGATCCCCCTGGGGGACAGAGTCCCTACGAGCAGTACTTC. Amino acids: CASSYDPPGGQSPYEQYF.

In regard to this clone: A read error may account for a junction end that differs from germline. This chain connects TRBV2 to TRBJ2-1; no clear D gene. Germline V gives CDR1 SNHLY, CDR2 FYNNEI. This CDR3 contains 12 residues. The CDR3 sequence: CASSESRLKQLF. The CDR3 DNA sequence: TGTGCCAGCAGTGAATCAAGACTCAAGCAGCTCTTC.

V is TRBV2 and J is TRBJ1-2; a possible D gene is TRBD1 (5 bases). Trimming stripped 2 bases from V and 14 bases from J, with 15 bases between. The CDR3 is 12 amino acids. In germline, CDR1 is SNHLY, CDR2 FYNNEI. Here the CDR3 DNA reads TGTGCCAGCAGTGAATGGCGGAGGGGTACTACCTTC. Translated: CASSEWRRGTTF.

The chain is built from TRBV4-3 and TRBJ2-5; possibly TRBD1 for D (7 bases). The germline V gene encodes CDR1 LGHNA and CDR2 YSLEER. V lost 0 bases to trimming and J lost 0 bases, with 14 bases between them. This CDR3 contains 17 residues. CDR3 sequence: CASSQDQGGGDQETQYF. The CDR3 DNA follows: TGCGCCAGCAGCCAAGATCAGGGGGGAGGAGACCAAGAGACCCAGTACTTC.